The clone carrying this TCR beta chain came up a few times. A single record per CDR3 protein comes from TCRdb applying MiXCR to the reads. The sample includes about 140,000 distinct CDR3 sequences, about 6.3% seen only once; the top ten take 18%. The entry originates in a study of T cell repertoires in cytomegalovirus infection. The overall study: Public TCR beta signatures marked donors with CMV infection and the matching HLA.

The sequencing input was PBMCs. This TCR came from a human donor in good health (CMV status not recorded). Some clones in this sample may be carry-over from other donors' samples.

The CDR3 nucleotides are TGTGCCAGCAGACCCCTAGGGGGACGCCCCTACGAGCAGTACTTC. Translating it yields CASRPLGGRPYEQYF. The V call is TRBV11-2, the J call TRBJ2-7, with D tentatively TRBD1 (6 bases). Between the trimmed V and J ends, which lost 6 bases and 2 bases, there was a span of 17 bases. The CDR3 is made up of 15 amino acids. CDR1 is SGHAT, CDR2 FQNNGV, per germline.